These T cell receptor beta chains were read from a single sample in a study of blood T cell repertoires in COVID-19. Sequencing used immunoSEQ multiplex PCR; TCRdb keeps in-frame clones, though not all of them. Of under 150,000 clones in the sample, 90% were seen once. Source material: peripheral blood. These receptors all come from a man in his fifties with active COVID-19. The CDR3 runs from the conserved cysteine through the conserved F or W. Each record gives: J gene, V gene, D gene, clone size, CDR3 DNA, CDR3 protein. The D gene is left open where the match is weak. Size values are once, few and many counts, or a class for expanded clones, and some rows have none.

>TRBJ2-3|TRBV7-2|TRBD2|NA
TGTGCCAGCAGTCCGGGACTAGCGGGAGTGGATACGCAGTATTTT
CASSPGLAGVDTQYF
>TRBJ2-2|TRBV11-2|TRBD2|NA
TGTGCCAGCAGCTTATTAGCGGGGGGGCGTACCGGGGAGCTGTTTTTT
CASSLLAGGRTGELFF
>TRBJ2-3|TRBV5-1|TRBD2|once
TGCGCCAGCAGCTGGCCCTATGAGGCGGGAGGGGTACCAGATACGCAGTATTTT
CASSWPYEAGGVPDTQYF
>TRBJ2-3|TRBV11-2|NA|once
TGTGCCAGCAGCCAAGGGTTTAGCGGCGATACGCAGTATTTT
CASSQGFSGDTQYF
>TRBJ1-1|TRBV9|NA|NA
TGTGCCAGCAGCGTAGGCCAGGGGACGGTGGCTGAAGCTTTCTTT
CASSVGQGTVAEAFF
>TRBJ2-6|TRBV3-1/TRBV3-2|NA|once
TGTGCCAGCAGCCAAGATCTTGGGACGGGGGTTGGTGCCAACGTCCTGACTTTC
CASSQDLGTGVGANVLTF
>TRBJ2-5|TRBV9|TRBD1|NA
TGTGCCAGTTCCAGGGGGGAGACCCAGTACTTC
CASSRGETQYF
>TRBJ1-3|TRBV19|NA|NA
TGTGCCAGTAGTCTAACCCCGCGGGGATTAGGAAACACCATATATTTT
CASSLTPRGLGNTIYF
>TRBJ2-7|TRBV5-8|NA|NA
TGTGCCAGCAGCTTGTCTCAGGGCTACGAGCAGTACTTC
CASSLSQGYEQYF
>TRBJ2-7|TRBV7-9|NA|NA
TGTGCCAGCAGCACCATAACGGCCTACGAGCAGTACTTC
CASSTITAYEQYF
>TRBJ2-2|TRBV9|NA|NA
TGTGCCAGCAGCGGCTGGCAGGGGCCGAACACCGGGGAGCTGTTTTTT
CASSGWQGPNTGELFF
>TRBJ2-5|TRBV6-4|NA|NA
TGTGCCAGCAGTGACCCCTTACTTTCGAAGGAGACCCAGTACTTC
CASSDPLLSKETQYF
>TRBJ1-2|TRBV3-1/TRBV3-2|NA|NA
TGTGCCAGCAGCAAAGCCGGAGCCTATGGCTACACCTTC
CASSKAGAYGYTF
>TRBJ2-7|TRBV27|NA|NA
TGTGCCAGCAGCCTTAAGGACACAGGTTCCTACGAGCAGTACTTC
CASSLKDTGSYEQYF
>TRBJ2-7|TRBV5-1|NA|NA
TGCGCCAGCAGCATACAGGGACCCAACGAGCAGTACTTC
CASSIQGPNEQYF
>TRBJ2-1|TRBV4-2|NA|NA
TGTGCCAGCAGCCACCCCCGCCGGGACTCCTACAATGAGCAGTTCTTC
CASSHPRRDSYNEQFF
>TRBJ1-5|TRBV12-5|TRBD1|once
TGTGCTAGTGGCTCGGGACAGGGCAATCAGCCCCAGCATTTT
CASGSGQGNQPQHF
>TRBJ1-1|TRBV19|NA|NA
TGTGCCAGTAGTATGACAGGACAGAACACTGAAGCTTTCTTT
CASSMTGQNTEAFF
>TRBJ1-4|TRBV30|TRBD1|NA
TGTGCCTGGAGTGGACAGGGTAGGGGTTTCCTAACTAATGAAAAACTGTTTTTT
CAWSGQGRGFLTNEKLFF
>TRBJ2-1|TRBV5-1|TRBD2|NA
TGCGCCAGCAGGGCGGGAGCCCCCAATGAGCAGTTCTTC
CASRAGAPNEQFF
>TRBJ2-5|TRBV5-8|NA|NA
TGTGCCAGCAGTCATGCACGGAGAAAGGGGGAGACCCAGTACTTC
CASSHARRKGETQYF
>TRBJ1-2|TRBV6-5|NA|NA
TGTGCCAGCAGTTACGGAACAGGTTCTAACTATGGCTACACCTTC
CASSYGTGSNYGYTF
>TRBJ1-6|TRBV6-5|TRBD1|NA
TGTGCCAGCAGTTCCACAGGGGAGGTTTCACCCCTCCACTTT
CASSSTGEVSPLHF
>TRBJ1-5|TRBV5-5|NA|NA
TGTGCCAGCAGCTTACAGGGCGGCAATCAGCCCCAGCATTTT
CASSLQGGNQPQHF
>TRBJ2-1|TRBV4-1|TRBD1|NA
TGCGCCAGCAGCACGGGACAGGGAATCTACAATGAGCAGTTCTTC
CASSTGQGIYNEQFF
>TRBJ1-2|TRBV11-2|TRBD1|NA
TGTGCCAGCAGCCCGGACAGGGATTATGGCTACACCTTC
CASSPDRDYGYTF
>TRBJ2-2|TRBV7-8|NA|NA
TGTGCCAGCAGCCCCGGCGGGGCGAACACCGGGGAGCTGTTTTTT
CASSPGGANTGELFF
>TRBJ2-2|TRBV2|NA|NA
TGTGCCAGCAGTGAAGTTCGCGAGGGCACCGGGGAGCTGTTTTTT
CASSEVREGTGELFF
>TRBJ1-3|TRBV11-2|NA|NA
TGTGCCAGCAGCCCACAGGTGGGAAACACCATATATTTT
CASSPQVGNTIYF
>TRBJ2-5|TRBV7-9|TRBD2|NA
TGTGCCAGCAGACTAGCGGGAGCGGAGACCCAGTACTTC
CASRLAGAETQYF
>TRBJ2-3|TRBV28|TRBD2|NA
TGTGCCAGCAGGGACTCTAGCGGCTTCACCGTTACAGATACGCAGTATTTT
CASRDSSGFTVTDTQYF
>TRBJ2-1|TRBV15|NA|NA
TGTGCCACCAGCACCTCTCTAGGGGGTGGCAATGAGCAGTTCTTC
CATSTSLGGGNEQFF
>TRBJ2-5|TRBV29-1|TRBD2|NA
TGCAGCGTTCTTACTAGCGGGCAAGAGACCCAGTACTTC
CSVLTSGQETQYF
>TRBJ1-2|TRBV25-1|NA|NA
TGTGCCAGCAGTGAATGGAACAGTTATGGCTACACCTTC
CASSEWNSYGYTF
>TRBJ2-1|TRBV5-4|NA|NA
TGTGCCAGCAGCCACCCTGGGGAGGCTTCCTACAATGAGCAGTTCTTC
CASSHPGEASYNEQFF
>TRBJ2-3|TRBV15|TRBD2|NA
TGTGCCACCAGCAGAGAGGCTAGCGGGGGGTTAGCAGATACGCAGTATTTT
CATSREASGGLADTQYF
>TRBJ1-6|TRBV19|NA|NA
TGTGCCAGTACCCCAACCGAGGGGCCCAGGGGTAATTCACCCCTCCACTTT
CASTPTEGPRGNSPLHF
>TRBJ1-1|TRBV3-1/TRBV3-2|TRBD1|NA
TGTGCCAGCAGCTACGGACAGGTGAACACTGAAGCTTTCTTT
CASSYGQVNTEAFF
>TRBJ2-3|TRBV14|TRBD2|NA
TGTGCCAGCAGCCCGGGACTAGCGCCAACCCCCGGCACAGATACGCAGTATTTT
CASSPGLAPTPGTDTQYF
>TRBJ1-2|TRBV6-1|NA|NA
TGTGCCAGCAGTGAAGCAAACCACAGGGATCGGTACACCTTC
CASSEANHRDRYTF
>TRBJ1-1|TRBV10-3|NA|NA
TGTGCCATCAGTGCCGAGATGAACACTGAAGCTTTCTTT
CAISAEMNTEAFF